This T cell receptor beta chain was identified in a study of blood T cell repertoires in COVID-19. Whole-study context: The study drew acute and convalescent COVID-19 samples from the United States, Italy and Spain. Sample material is recorded as cDNA or gDNA derived from T cells, B-cell-depleted T cells, or PBMCs.

This CDR3 spans 14 amino acids. Germline V gene lookup returns CDR1 KGHSH and CDR2 LQKENI. Trimming removed 3 bases from V and 7 bases from J, with 15 bases in between. Original analysis: Nucleated cell counts were estimated from reference gene primer amplification. The repertoire was sequenced with immunoSEQ multiplex PCR; TCRdb's copy has only in-frame clones and lacks some. The V and J calls and the clone size are those of that table, but D and trimming were determined from the DNA. Of under 130,000 clones listed, about 80% are singletons. This clone appeared a few times. Material: peripheral blood. The clonotype comes from a human donor in a cohort sampled during active COVID-19. V is TRBV18 and J is TRBJ1-2; D unresolved. The CDR3: CASSPAAQIGGYTF. CDR3 sequence (DNA): TGTGCCAGCTCACCGGCGGCCCAAATTGGTGGCTACACCTTC.